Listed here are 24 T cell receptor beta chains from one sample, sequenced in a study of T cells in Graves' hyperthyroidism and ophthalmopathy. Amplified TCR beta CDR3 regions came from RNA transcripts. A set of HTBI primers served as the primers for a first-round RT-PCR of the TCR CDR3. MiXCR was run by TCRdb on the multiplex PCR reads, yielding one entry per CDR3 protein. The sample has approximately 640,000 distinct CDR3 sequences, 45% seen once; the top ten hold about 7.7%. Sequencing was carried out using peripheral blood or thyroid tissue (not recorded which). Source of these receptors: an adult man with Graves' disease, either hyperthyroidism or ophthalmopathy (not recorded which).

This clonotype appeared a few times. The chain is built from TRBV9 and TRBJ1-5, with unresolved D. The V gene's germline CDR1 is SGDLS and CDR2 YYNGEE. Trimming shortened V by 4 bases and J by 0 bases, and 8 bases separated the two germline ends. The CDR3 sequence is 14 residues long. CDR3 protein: CASSHDGSNQPQHF. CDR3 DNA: TGTGCCAGCAGCCACGACGGTAGCAATCAGCCCCAGCATTTT. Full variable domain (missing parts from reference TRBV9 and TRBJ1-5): DSGVTQTPKHLITATGQRVTLRCSPRSGDLSVYWYQQSLDQGLQFLIQYYNGEERAKGNILERFSAQQFPDLHSELNLSSLELGDSALYFCASSHDGSNQPQHFGDGTRLSIL.

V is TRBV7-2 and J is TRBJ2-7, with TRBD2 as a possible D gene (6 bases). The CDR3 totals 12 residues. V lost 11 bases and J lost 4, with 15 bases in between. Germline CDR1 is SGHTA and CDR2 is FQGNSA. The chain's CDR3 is CAWSVRGYEQYF. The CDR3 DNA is TGTGCCTGGAGTGTGCGGGGATACGAGCAGTACTTC.

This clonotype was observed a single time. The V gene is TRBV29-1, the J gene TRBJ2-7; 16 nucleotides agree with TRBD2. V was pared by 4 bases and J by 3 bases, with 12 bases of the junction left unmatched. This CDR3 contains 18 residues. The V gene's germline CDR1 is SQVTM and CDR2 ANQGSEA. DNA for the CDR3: TGCAGCGTTGTAAGCGGGACTAGCGGGAGGGACAGGGTCTACGAGCAGTACTTC. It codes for CSVVSGTSGRDRVYEQYF.

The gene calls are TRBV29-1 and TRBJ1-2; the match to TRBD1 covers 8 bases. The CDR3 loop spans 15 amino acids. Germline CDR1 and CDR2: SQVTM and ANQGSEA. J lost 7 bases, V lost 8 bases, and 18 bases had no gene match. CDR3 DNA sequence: TGCAGCCAAGGGTCGAGGATGCAGGGGGCGCGTGGCTACACCTTC. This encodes CSQGSRMQGARGYTF.

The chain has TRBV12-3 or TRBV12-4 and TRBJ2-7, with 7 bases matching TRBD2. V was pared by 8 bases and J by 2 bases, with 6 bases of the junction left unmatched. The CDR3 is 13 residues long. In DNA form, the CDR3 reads TGTGCCAGCCGGGGGGACGGCCCCTACGAGCAGTACTTC. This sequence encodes CASRGDGPYEQYF.

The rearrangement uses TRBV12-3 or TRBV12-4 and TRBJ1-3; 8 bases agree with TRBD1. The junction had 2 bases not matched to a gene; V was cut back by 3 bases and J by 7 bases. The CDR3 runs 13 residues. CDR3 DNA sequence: TGTGCCAGCAGTTTGGGACAGGTCAACACCATATATTTT. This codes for CASSLGQVNTIYF.

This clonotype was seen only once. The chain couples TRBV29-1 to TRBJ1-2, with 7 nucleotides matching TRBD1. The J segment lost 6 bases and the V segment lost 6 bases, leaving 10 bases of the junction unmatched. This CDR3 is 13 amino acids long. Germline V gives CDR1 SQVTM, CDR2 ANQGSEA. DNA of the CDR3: TGCAGCGTAAGGACAGGCGACACCCATGGCTACACCTTC. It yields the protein CSVRTGDTHGYTF.

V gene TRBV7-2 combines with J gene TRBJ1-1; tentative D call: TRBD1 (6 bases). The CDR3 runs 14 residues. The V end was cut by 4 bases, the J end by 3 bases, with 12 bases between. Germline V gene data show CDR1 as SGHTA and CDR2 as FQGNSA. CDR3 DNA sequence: TGTGCCAGCAGCTGGAAGGGGGGGGACACTGAAGCTTTCTTT. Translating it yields CASSWKGGDTEAFF.

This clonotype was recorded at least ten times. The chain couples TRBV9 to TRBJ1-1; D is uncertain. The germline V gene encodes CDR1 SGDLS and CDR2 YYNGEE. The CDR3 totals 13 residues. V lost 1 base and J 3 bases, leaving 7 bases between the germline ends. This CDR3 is CASSVSMDTEAFF. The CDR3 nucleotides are TGTGCCAGCAGCGTATCCATGGACACTGAAGCTTTCTTT.

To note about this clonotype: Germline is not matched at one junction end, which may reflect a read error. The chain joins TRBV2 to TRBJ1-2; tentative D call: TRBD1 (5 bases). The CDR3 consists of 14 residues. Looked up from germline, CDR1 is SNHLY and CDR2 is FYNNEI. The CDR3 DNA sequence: TGCGCCAGCAGCCCGCAGGAGGGACCCTATGACTACACCTTC. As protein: CASSPQEGPYDYTF.

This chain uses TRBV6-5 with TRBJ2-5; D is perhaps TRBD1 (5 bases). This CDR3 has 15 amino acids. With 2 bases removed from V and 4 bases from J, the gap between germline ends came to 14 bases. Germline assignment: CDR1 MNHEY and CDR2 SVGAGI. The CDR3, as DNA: TGTGCCAGCAGTTACAGAAAGGGGATGCGAGAGACCCAGTACTTC. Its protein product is CASSYRKGMRETQYF.

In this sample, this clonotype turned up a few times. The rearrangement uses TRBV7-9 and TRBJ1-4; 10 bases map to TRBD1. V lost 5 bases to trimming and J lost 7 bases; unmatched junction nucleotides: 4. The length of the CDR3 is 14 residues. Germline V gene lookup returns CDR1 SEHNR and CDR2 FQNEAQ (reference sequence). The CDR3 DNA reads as TGTGCCAGCAGCACGGGACAGGGGATTGAAAAACTGTTTTTT. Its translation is CASSTGQGIEKLFF.

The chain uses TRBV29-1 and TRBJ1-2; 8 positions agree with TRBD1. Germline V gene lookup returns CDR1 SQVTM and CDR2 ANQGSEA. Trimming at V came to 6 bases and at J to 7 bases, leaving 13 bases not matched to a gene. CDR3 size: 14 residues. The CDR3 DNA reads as TGCAGCGTATCCCGCAGGGGGCTTGAGCTTGGCTACACCTTC. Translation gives CSVSRRGLELGYTF. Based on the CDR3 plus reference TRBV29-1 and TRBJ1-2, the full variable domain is SAVISQKPSRDICQRGTSLTIQCQVDSQVTMMFWYRQQPGQSLTLIATANQGSEATYESGFVIDKFPISRPNLTFSTLTVSNMSPEDSSIYLCSVSRRGLELGYTFGSGTRLTVV.

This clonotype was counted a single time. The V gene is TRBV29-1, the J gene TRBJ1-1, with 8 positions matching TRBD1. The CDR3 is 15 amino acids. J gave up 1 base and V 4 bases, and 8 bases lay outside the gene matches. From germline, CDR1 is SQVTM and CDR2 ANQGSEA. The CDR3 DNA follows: TGCAGCGTTGTCCGGGACAGGTCCCCGAACACTGAAGCTTTCTTT. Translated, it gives CSVVRDRSPNTEAFF.

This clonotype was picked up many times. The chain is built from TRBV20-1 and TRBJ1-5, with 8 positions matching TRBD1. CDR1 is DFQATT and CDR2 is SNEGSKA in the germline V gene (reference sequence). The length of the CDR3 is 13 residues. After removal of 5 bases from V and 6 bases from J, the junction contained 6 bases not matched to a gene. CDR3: CSAGQGNGQPQHF. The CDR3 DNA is TGCAGTGCTGGACAGGGCAACGGTCAGCCCCAGCATTTT.

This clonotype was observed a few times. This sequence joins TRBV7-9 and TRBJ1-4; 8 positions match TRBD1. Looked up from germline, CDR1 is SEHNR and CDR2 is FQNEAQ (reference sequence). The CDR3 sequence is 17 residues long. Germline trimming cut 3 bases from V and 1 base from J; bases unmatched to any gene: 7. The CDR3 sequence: CASSFLLGQGTNEKLFF. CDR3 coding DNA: TGTGCCAGCAGCTTCTTACTCGGACAGGGAACTAATGAAAAACTGTTTTTT.

The DNA for the CDR3 is TGTGCCAGCAGTTCTCCAGGGAAATCAGAGACCCAGTACTTC. Residues: CASSSPGKSETQYF. The V gene is TRBV12-3 or TRBV12-4, the J gene TRBJ2-5, with D possibly matching TRBD1 (5 bases). The CDR3 has 14 residues. V was shortened by 4 bases and J by 4 bases, with 13 bases between the two germline ends.

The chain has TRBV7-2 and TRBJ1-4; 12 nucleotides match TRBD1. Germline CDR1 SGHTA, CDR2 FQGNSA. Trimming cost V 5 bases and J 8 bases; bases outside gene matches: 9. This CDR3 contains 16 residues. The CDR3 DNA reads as TGTGCCAGCAGCAGAGAGGGACAGGGGGCGAGAGAAAAACTGTTTTTT. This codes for CASSREGQGAREKLFF. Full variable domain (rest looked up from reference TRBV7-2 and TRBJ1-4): GAGVSQSPSNKVTEKGKDVELRCDPISGHTALYWYRQSLGQGLEFLIYFQGNSAPDKSGLPSDRFSAERTGGSVSTLTIQRTQQEDSAVYLCASSREGQGAREKLFFGSGTQLSVL.

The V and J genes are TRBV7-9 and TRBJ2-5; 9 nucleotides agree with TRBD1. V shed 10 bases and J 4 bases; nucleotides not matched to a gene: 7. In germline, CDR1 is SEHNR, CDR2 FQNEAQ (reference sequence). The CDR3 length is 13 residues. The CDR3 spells CATGTGLAETQYF. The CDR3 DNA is TGTGCCACCGGGACAGGGTTGGCAGAGACCCAGTACTTC.

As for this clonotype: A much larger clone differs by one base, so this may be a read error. The CDR3 nucleotides are TGTGCCAGCAGCTTAAACGCAGGGACCTACGAGCAGCACTTC. It specifies CASSLNAGTYEQHF. This chain uses TRBV7-2 with TRBJ2-7; TRBD1 or TRBD2 may be the D gene (5 bases each). Germline loops: CDR1 SGHTA, CDR2 FQGNSA. This CDR3 contains 14 residues.

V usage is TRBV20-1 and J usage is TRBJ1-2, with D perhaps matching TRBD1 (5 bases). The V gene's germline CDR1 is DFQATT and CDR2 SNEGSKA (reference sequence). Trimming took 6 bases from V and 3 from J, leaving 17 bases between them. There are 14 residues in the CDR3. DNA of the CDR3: TGCAGTGCGCTACTCAGGGACGGGGACTATGGCTACACCTTC. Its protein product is CSALLRDGDYGYTF.

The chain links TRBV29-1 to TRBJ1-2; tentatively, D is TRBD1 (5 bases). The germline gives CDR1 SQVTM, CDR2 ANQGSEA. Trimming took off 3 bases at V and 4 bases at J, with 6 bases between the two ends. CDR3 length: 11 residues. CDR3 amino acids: CSVEGPYGYTF. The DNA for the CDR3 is TGCAGCGTTGAGGGACCCTATGGCTACACCTTC.

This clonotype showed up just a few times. DNA for the CDR3: TGCGCCAGCAGCTTGGGGCGGGAGTCCGGGGAGCTGTTTTTT. The encoded protein is CASSLGRESGELFF. V gene TRBV5-1 combines with J gene TRBJ2-2, with 7 bases fitting TRBD2. Germline trimming cut 0 bases from V and 6 bases from J; bases unmatched to any gene: 2. Germline V gene sequence: CDR1 SGHRS, CDR2 YFSETQ. The length of the CDR3 is 14 residues. Based on the CDR3 plus reference TRBV5-1 and TRBJ2-2, the full variable domain is KAGVTQTPRYLIKTRGQQVTLSCSPISGHRSVSWYQQTPGQGLQFLFEYFSETQRNKGNFPGRFSGRQFSNSRSEMNVSTLELGDSALYLCASSLGRESGELFFGEGSRLTVL.

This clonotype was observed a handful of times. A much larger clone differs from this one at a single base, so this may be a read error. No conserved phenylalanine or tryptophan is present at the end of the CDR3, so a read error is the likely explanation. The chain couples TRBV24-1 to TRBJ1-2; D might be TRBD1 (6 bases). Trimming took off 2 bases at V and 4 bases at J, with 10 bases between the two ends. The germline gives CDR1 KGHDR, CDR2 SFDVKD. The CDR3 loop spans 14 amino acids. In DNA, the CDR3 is TGTGCCACCAGTGATTGGACAGCTACCTATGGCTACACCTTA. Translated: CATSDWTATYGYTL.